These T cell receptor beta chains were read from a single sample in a study of shared clonotypes between healthy human individuals. The table came from immunoSEQ multiplex PCR; TCRdb's copy has only in-frame clones and leaves some out. The table includes approximately 470,000 clones, more than 75% detected once. Sequences were obtained from PBMCs. Receptors were obtained from a woman between 40 and 50 years old in good health. Some clones in this sample may be carry-over from other donors' samples. Both conserved end residues are part of each CDR3. D genes are given only for firm matches. Where a row states a size, it is once, few, many or the class of an expanded clone; other rows omit it.

J gene	D gene	V gene	clone size	CDR3 protein	CDR3 DNA
TRBJ2-4	.	TRBV18	.	CASSPLGTDKNIQYF	TGTGCCAGCTCACCACTGGGGACGGACAAAAACATCCAGTACTTC
TRBJ2-7	.	TRBV18	.	CASSLIGRDEQYF	TGTGCCAGCTCTCTCATCGGCAGGGACGAGCAGTACTTC
TRBJ1-2	.	TRBV19	.	CASRPTQDYGYTF	TGTGCCAGTAGACCAACGCAGGACTATGGCTACACCTTC
TRBJ2-7	.	TRBV29-1	.	CSPKPGAYEQYF	TGCAGCCCCAAACCGGGGGCATACGAGCAGTACTTC
TRBJ2-5	.	TRBV29-1	once	CSVGPGTQETQYF	TGCAGCGTTGGACCGGGGACCCAAGAGACCCAGTACTTC
TRBJ1-4	.	TRBV30	.	CAWSVGTANEKLFF	TGTGCCTGGAGTGTTGGGACTGCGAATGAAAAACTGTTTTTT
TRBJ1-1	TRBD1	TRBV6-6	.	CASSPGQLPEAFF	TGTGCCAGCAGTCCGGGACAGCTCCCTGAAGCTTTCTTT
TRBJ2-7	.	TRBV11-2	.	CASSPDRPYEQYF	TGTGCCAGCAGCCCGGACCGACCCTACGAGCAGTACTTC
TRBJ2-7	.	TRBV7-2	.	CASSLLLLYEQYF	TGTGCCAGCAGCTTATTGCTTCTCTACGAGCAGTACTTC
TRBJ2-7	TRBD2	TRBV5-1	once	CASSWLAGDGREQYF	TGCGCCAGCAGCTGGCTAGCGGGAGATGGGCGGGAGCAGTACTTC
TRBJ2-1	.	TRBV21-1	few	CASSKDETGNNEQFF	TGTGCCAGCAGCAAAGACGAGACAGGGAACAATGAGCAGTTCTTC
TRBJ1-5	.	TRBV18	.	CASSPQSDLIDNPQHF	TGTGCCAGCTCACCACAATCAGACCTCATTGATAATCCCCAGCATTTT
TRBJ1-5	.	TRBV28	.	CASSSPAGEPQHF	TGTGCCAGCAGTTCCCCTGCCGGAGAGCCCCAGCATTTT
TRBJ1-2	.	TRBV5-4	.	CASSLEGTWGYTF	TGTGCCAGCAGCTTGGAAGGGACGTGGGGCTACACCTTC
TRBJ2-3	.	TRBV2	.	CASKQDWTDTQYF	TGTGCCAGCAAACAGGACTGGACAGATACGCAGTATTTT
TRBJ2-2	.	TRBV30	once	CARLAGLGTGELFF	TGTGCCCGCCTAGCCGGGTTGGGTACCGGGGAGCTGTTTTTT
TRBJ1-3	.	TRBV7-8	few	CASSFRQVAGNTIYF	TGTGCCAGCAGCTTCCGACAGGTAGCTGGAAACACCATATATTTT
TRBJ1-5	.	TRBV15	.	CATSWSGSNQPQHF	TGTGCCACCAGCTGGTCAGGGAGCAATCAGCCCCAGCATTTT
TRBJ1-4	.	TRBV10-3	.	CAISGGVNEKLFF	TGTGCCATCAGTGGCGGGGTTAATGAAAAACTGTTTTTT
TRBJ2-3	.	TRBV29-1	few	CSVEEGDTQYF	TGCAGCGTTGAAGAGGGGGATACGCAGTATTTT
TRBJ2-5	TRBD1	TRBV9	.	CASSASGQGQQETQYF	TGTGCCAGCAGCGCCTCGGGACAGGGACAACAAGAGACCCAGTACTTC
TRBJ2-3	.	TRBV28	.	CASSLRGQGTSSTDTQYF	TGTGCCAGCAGTTTACGGGGGCAGGGAACTTCTAGCACAGATACGCAGTATTTT
TRBJ2-7	TRBD2	TRBV10-2	.	CASSDQLAGVSYEQYF	TGCGCCAGCAGTGACCAACTAGCGGGGGTGTCCTACGAGCAGTACTTC
TRBJ1-2	.	TRBV7-8	.	CASSLELVGYGYTF	TGTGCCAGCAGCCTTGAGTTGGTCGGCTATGGCTACACCTTC
TRBJ2-2	.	TRBV5-6	few	CASSLLTTGELFF	TGTGCCAGCAGCTTGCTAACCACCGGGGAGCTGTTTTTT
TRBJ2-3	.	TRBV6-1	.	CASSGFHSTGTDTQYF	TGTGCCAGCAGTGGATTTCACAGCACGGGCACAGATACGCAGTATTTT
TRBJ2-5	.	TRBV7-2	once	CASSSMGQPKYF	TGTGCCAGCAGCTCTATGGGCCAGCCCAAATACTTC
TRBJ2-2	TRBD2	TRBV27	.	CATRVLAGRTGELFF	TGTGCCACCAGAGTACTAGCGGGACGGACCGGGGAGCTGTTTTTT
TRBJ1-4	TRBD1	TRBV5-3	.	CARIKRRTGNEKLFF	TGTGCCAGAATTAAGAGGAGGACAGGGAACGAAAAACTGTTTTTT
TRBJ2-5	TRBD2	TRBV18	.	CASLRLAGGGETQYF	TGTGCCAGCTTAAGACTAGCGGGAGGCGGAGAGACCCAGTACTTC
TRBJ1-1	.	TRBV6-1	.	CASSVPGEAFF	TGTGCCAGCAGTGTCCCGGGCGAAGCTTTCTTT